A single sample gave rise to the 18 T cell receptor beta chains below, sequenced in a study of blood T cell repertoires in COVID-19. Assay: immunoSEQ multiplex PCR; the TCRdb copy retains only in-frame clones and omits some. The table records approximately 400,000 clones, approximately 88% of them present only once. Sequencing was performed on peripheral blood. The receptors come from a woman aged 50 to 60 with COVID-19, enrolled during active disease.

CDR3 in amino acids: CASTVNGGTGELFF. CDR3 DNA sequence: TGTGCCAGCACCGTTAACGGGGGGACCGGGGAGCTGTTTTTT. The gene calls are TRBV7-6 and TRBJ2-2; 7 bases agree with TRBD2. The CDR3 has 14 residues. Per the germline V gene, CDR1 is SGHVS and CDR2 is FNYEAQ. V trimming: 7 bases; J trimming: 5 bases; junction bases outside the gene matches: 7.

This chain joins TRBV7-2 and TRBJ1-1; 7 positions match TRBD1. The CDR3 consists of 15 residues. V lost 2 bases and J lost 2; bases outside the gene matches: 5. Germline V gene lookup returns CDR1 SGHTA and CDR2 FQGNSA. CDR3 sequence (DNA): TGTGCCAGCAGCTTAACTGAAGGGGGCAACACTGAAGCTTTCTTT. Residues: CASSLTEGGNTEAFF.

The gene calls are TRBV7-3 and TRBJ2-6; D gene ambiguous. The CDR3 has 15 amino acids. Germline loops: CDR1 SGHTA, CDR2 FQGTGA. Between the trimmed V and J ends, which lost 7 bases and 0 bases, there was a span of 10 bases. In DNA, the CDR3 is TGTGCCAGCACGCTATATACCTCTGGGGCCAACGTCCTGACTTTC. Translating it yields CASTLYTSGANVLTF. Looking up the rest from reference TRBV7-3 and TRBJ2-6 gives the full variable domain: GAGVSQTPSNKVTEKGKYVELRCDPISGHTALYWYRQSLGQGPEFLIYFQGTGAADDSGLPNDRFFAVRPEGSVSTLKIQRTERGDSAVYLCASTLYTSGANVLTFGAGSRLTVL.

V gene TRBV3-1 (or the pseudogene TRBV3-2) combines with J gene TRBJ2-7, with 9 bases aligning to TRBD1. The CDR3 is made up of 17 amino acids. CDR1 is LGHDT, CDR2 YNNKEL, per germline (reference sequence). V dropped 4 bases and J dropped 0; count of bases not matched to a gene: 10. CDR3 coding DNA: TGTGCCAGCAGCCTAACCCTCCCGGGACAGGGCTCCTACGAGCAGTACTTC. It specifies CASSLTLPGQGSYEQYF.

V gene TRBV5-1 combines with J gene TRBJ1-1, with D maybe TRBD1 (5 bases). This CDR3 has 13 residues. Trimming pared 7 bases from V and 7 bases from J, leaving 17 bases between. Germline V gene sequence: CDR1 SGHRS, CDR2 YFSETQ. The CDR3 bases are TGCGCCAGCGGGGGGACGGGGAAAATTGAAGCTTTCTTT. Residues: CASGGTGKIEAFF.

V usage is TRBV2 and J usage is TRBJ1-5; 9 bases are a match to TRBD1. Germline assignment: CDR1 SNHLY and CDR2 FYNNEI. This CDR3 spans 14 amino acids. V gave up 7 bases and J gave up 4 bases; unmatched junction bases: 5. In DNA form, the CDR3 reads TGTGCCAGCACCCCGGGACAGGGTAATCAGCCCCAGCATTTT. Its translation: CASTPGQGNQPQHF.

The chain couples TRBV10-3 to TRBJ2-7; 13 nucleotides match TRBD2. The CDR3 runs to 15 residues. CDR1 and CDR2 from the germline V gene are ENHRY and SYGVKD. Trimming at V came to 6 bases and at J to 9 bases, leaving 11 bases not matched to a gene. The CDR3 DNA follows: TGTGCCATCAGCGAGACTAGCGGGGGGATAATCGGGCAGTACTTC. Amino acid sequence: CAISETSGGIIGQYF.

The chain combines TRBV10-2 with TRBJ1-2, with D possibly being TRBD1 (6 bases). Trimming took 6 bases from V and 2 from J, leaving 7 bases between them. The V gene's germline CDR1 is WSHSY and CDR2 SAAADI. This CDR3 comprises 12 residues. Here the CDR3 reads CASSTGNYGYTF. DNA of the CDR3: TGCGCCAGCAGCACAGGGAACTATGGCTACACCTTC.

This chain uses TRBV19 with TRBJ1-2; D is ambiguous. CDR1 and CDR2 (germline): LNHDA, SQIVND (reference sequence). Trimming left V 2 bases short and J 8 bases short, with 9 bases between. The length of the CDR3 is 12 residues. The chain's CDR3 is CASSIREGGYTF. CDR3 nucleotides: TGTGCCAGTAGTATAAGAGAGGGAGGCTACACCTTC.

The chain recombines TRBV7-2 with TRBJ1-2, with 9 bases that match TRBD1. Germline V gives CDR1 SGHTA, CDR2 FQGNSA. V gave up 6 bases and J gave up 4 bases; unmatched junction bases: 6. The CDR3 contains 14 residues. The CDR3: CASRKGQGTYGYTF. In DNA form, the CDR3 reads TGTGCCAGCAGGAAAGGACAGGGGACCTATGGCTACACCTTC.

This clone was seen only once. Other DNA sequences in this specimen translate into the identical CDR3. The chain carries TRBV6-5 and TRBJ2-7, with 10 nucleotides matching TRBD1. V was clipped by 5 bases and J by 1 base; unmatched bases: 2. This CDR3 region has 14 residues. Germline values: CDR1 MNHEY, CDR2 SVGAGI. The CDR3 DNA is TGTGCCAGCAGTCGGGACAGGGGATCCTACGAGCAGTACTTC. It encodes CASSRDRGSYEQYF.

J is TRBJ1-1 and V is TRBV28, with a possible D match to TRBD1 (5 bases). Looked up from germline, CDR1 is MDHEN and CDR2 is SYDVKM. There are 15 residues in the CDR3. Trimming removed 4 bases from V and 2 bases from J, with 14 bases in between. The DNA of the CDR3 is TGTGCCAGCAGTTCTGGGGGGGGTTTTAACACTGAAGCTTTCTTT. It encodes CASSSGGGFNTEAFF.

V gene TRBV24-1 combines with J gene TRBJ2-1; D possibly corresponds to TRBD2 (5 bases). Germline-derived CDR1 and CDR2 are KGHDR and SFDVKD. There are 16 residues in the CDR3. Trimming stripped 7 bases from V and 5 bases from J, with 20 bases between. The CDR3 bases are TGTGCCACCAGAGGTGGGAGCCGTGGCGGGCACAATGAGCAGTTCTTC. This encodes CATRGGSRGGHNEQFF.

The genes are TRBV6-5 and TRBJ2-7, with unresolved D. Germline-derived CDR1 and CDR2 are MNHEY and SVGAGI. With 4 bases removed from V and 9 bases from J, the gap between germline ends came to 13 bases. The CDR3 extends over 12 amino acids. Written as DNA, the CDR3 is TGTGCCAGCAGTTCTGTAGCTTGGCGGCAGTACTTC. This gives the protein CASSSVAWRQYF.

The sample holds a few counts of this clone. This sequence joins TRBV6-5 and TRBJ1-1; 7 bases match TRBD1. With V trimmed by 6 bases and J by 0 bases, 4 bases remained unmatched. CDR3 length equals 14 residues. In germline, CDR1 is MNHEY, CDR2 SVGAGI. CDR3 nucleotides: TGTGCCAGCAGCGCGGACAGGTTGAACACTGAAGCTTTCTTT. This codes for CASSADRLNTEAFF.

Note on this clone: The junction and the germline gene differ at one end; a read error may be behind it. The chain links TRBV6-6 to TRBJ1-5; 7 nucleotides align to TRBD1. The CDR3 sequence is 14 residues long. Germline V gives CDR1 MNHNY, CDR2 SVGAGI (reference sequence). CDR3 loop: CASSHSTGYQPQHF. The CDR3 nucleotides read TGTGCCAGCAGTCACTCGACAGGGTATCAGCCCCAGCATTTT.

The chain has TRBV6-1 and TRBJ2-5, with unresolved D. Germline V gene data show CDR1 as MNHNS and CDR2 as SASEGT. V shed 4 bases and J shed 4 bases, with 19 bases lying between them. The CDR3 has 16 residues. The CDR3 DNA is TGTGCCAGCAGTGGAAACAGCCTCCGCAATTTAGAGACCCAGTACTTC. The encoded protein is CASSGNSLRNLETQYF.

The chain combines TRBV29-1 with TRBJ1-1; tentatively, D is TRBD1 (5 bases). CDR3 length: 13 residues. Trimming removed 7 bases at V and 7 bases at J, with 19 bases between. Per germline, CDR1 SQVTM and CDR2 ANQGSEA. The CDR3 spells CSAREAGKNEAFF. The CDR3 nucleotides read TGCAGCGCCCGCGAGGCAGGGAAGAATGAAGCTTTCTTT.